The 27 T cell receptor beta chains listed next were all sequenced from one sample in a study of radiotherapy plus CTLA-4 blockade in lung cancer. The method was immunoSEQ multiplex PCR; TCRdb's version includes in-frame clones alone and lacks a portion of them. The table has 32,000 or so clones, around 74% seen once. Sequenced material: peripheral blood, taken from a patient treated with radiotherapy plus ipilimumab. Every receptor here comes from a human donor with non-small cell lung cancer that progressed on radiotherapy plus ipilimumab.

This clone occurred a few times. The DNA of the CDR3 is TGTGCCAGCAGCTTATCCGGGACCGAGAGCCCCCAGCCCCAGCATTTT. It is translated as CASSLSGTESPQPQHF. The V and J genes are TRBV7-6 and TRBJ1-5, with D possibly matching TRBD1 (5 bases). CDR1 and CDR2 from the germline V gene are SGHVS and FNYEAQ. This CDR3 contains 16 residues. V lost 2 bases and J 7 bases, leaving 18 bases between the germline ends.

A note on this clone: Relative to the germline gene, one junction end is altered; a read error may explain this. This chain uses TRBV2 with TRBJ1-5, with a weak D call TRBD1 (6 bases). Germline V lookup: CDR1 SNHLY, CDR2 FYNNEI. The length of the CDR3 is 16 residues. CDR3 sequence: CARREGGGREGQPQHF. CDR3 nucleotide sequence: TGTGCCCGCAGGGAGGGGGGGGGCCGAGAGGGTCAGCCCCAGCATTTT.

This chain joins TRBV29-1 and TRBJ2-7; the D gene is possibly TRBD1 (6 bases). Germline V gene lookup returns CDR1 SQVTM and CDR2 ANQGSEA. Trimming stripped 0 bases from V and 2 bases from J, with 11 bases between. The CDR3 length is 14 residues. This CDR3 reads CSVEDRTATYEQYF. The CDR3 DNA reads TGCAGCGTTGAAGATAGGACAGCTACCTACGAGCAGTACTTC.

This rearrangement joins TRBV6-1 to TRBJ2-3, with D possibly matching TRBD1 (6 bases). CDR3 length: 14 amino acids. Looked up from germline, CDR1 is MNHNS and CDR2 is SASEGT. Trimming left V 8 bases short and J 1 base short, with 13 bases between. The CDR3 is CASFRGLGTDTQYF. In DNA form, the CDR3 reads TGTGCCAGCTTTAGGGGGTTAGGCACAGATACGCAGTATTTT.

This clone was observed once. This sequence joins TRBV27 and TRBJ1-6, with 12 bases that match TRBD1. Germline V lookup: CDR1 MNHEY, CDR2 SMNVEV (reference sequence). The CDR3 length is 15 residues. V was pared by 2 bases and J by 10 bases, with 3 bases of the junction left unmatched. The CDR3 reads CASSLGTGGRSPLHF. The CDR3 DNA reads TGTGCCAGCAGTTTAGGGACAGGGGGCAGGTCACCCCTCCACTTT.

The genes are TRBV7-2 and TRBJ2-5; 9 bases map to TRBD2. The V and J ends lost 0 bases and 4 bases, in that order; junction bases with no gene match: 9. CDR3 length: 17 residues. CDR1 and CDR2 from the germline V gene are SGHTA and FQGNSA. The CDR3 loop reads CASSLARQRGAPETQYF. DNA for the CDR3: TGTGCCAGCAGCTTAGCGAGGCAGCGGGGGGCCCCAGAGACCCAGTACTTC.

The J gene is TRBJ2-7, the V gene TRBV5-1; 8 bases match TRBD2. V shed 4 bases, J shed 3 bases, and the junction held 9 bases outside the gene matches. This CDR3 region has 15 residues. Germline loops: CDR1 SGHRS, CDR2 YFSETQ. The CDR3 reads CASSPGGAGGYEQYF. Here the CDR3 DNA reads TGCGCCAGCAGCCCCGGTGGGGCGGGGGGCTACGAGCAGTACTTC.

The chain links TRBV18 to TRBJ2-3, with a weak D call TRBD2 (6 bases). Trimming took 4 bases from V and 1 from J, leaving 6 bases between them. Germline assignment: CDR1 KGHSH and CDR2 LQKENI. This CDR3 contains 13 residues. Here the CDR3 reads CASSRGGTDTQYF. In nucleotides, the CDR3 is TGTGCCAGCTCACGGGGGGGCACAGATACGCAGTATTTT.

The V call is TRBV7-6, the J call TRBJ1-5, with no clear D. The CDR3 length is 13 residues. CDR1 is SGHVS, CDR2 FNYEAQ, per germline. With 6 bases removed from V and 0 bases from J, the gap between germline ends came to 6 bases. Here the CDR3 reads CASSPYSNQPQHF. The CDR3 nucleotides read TGTGCCAGCAGTCCATATAGCAATCAGCCCCAGCATTTT.

The chain couples TRBV4-1 to TRBJ1-1; D remains ambiguous. V was cut by 3 bases and J by 4 bases, with 6 bases left in between. Germline values: CDR1 MGHRA, CDR2 YSYEKL. CDR3 length: 12 residues. The CDR3 is CASSQFGTEAFF. DNA of the CDR3: TGCGCCAGCAGCCAGTTTGGCACTGAAGCTTTCTTT.

The genes are TRBV28 and TRBJ1-5; possibly TRBD1 for D (6 bases). V lost 4 bases to trimming and J lost 3 bases, with 16 bases between them. CDR1 MDHEN and CDR2 SYDVKM come from the germline V gene. The CDR3 sequence is 16 residues long. CDR3 loop: CASSSGGIGLNQPQHF. In DNA form, the CDR3 reads TGTGCCAGCAGTTCGGGGGGCATCGGACTCAATCAGCCCCAGCATTTT.

The CDR3 protein is CASSAGGLNEQFF. As DNA, the CDR3 is TGTGCCAGCAGCGCCGGGGGGCTTAATGAGCAGTTCTTC. The chain is built from TRBV9 and TRBJ2-1; the D gene is possibly TRBD2 (7 bases). This CDR3 has 13 amino acids. Trimming pared 3 bases from V and 7 bases from J, leaving 11 bases between. Germline-derived CDR1 and CDR2 are SGDLS and YYNGEE.

CDR3 residues: CASSPFLDGNYGYTF. The CDR3 region has the DNA TGCGCCAGCAGCCCCTTCCTGGACGGGAACTATGGCTACACCTTC. The rearrangement links TRBV4-1 to TRBJ1-2; D is unclear. This CDR3 contains 15 residues. Trimming pared 4 bases from V and 2 bases from J, leaving 14 bases between. CDR1 is MGHRA and CDR2 is YSYEKL in the germline V gene.

The CDR3 is CASSLQGRSGNTIYF. The DNA of the CDR3 is TGTGCCAGCAGCCTCCAAGGGCGGTCTGGAAACACCATATATTTT. The V gene is TRBV5-4, the J gene TRBJ1-3; D is uncertain. This CDR3 has 15 residues. CDR1 SGHNT and CDR2 YYREEE come from the germline V gene (reference sequence). Trimming shortened V by 4 bases and J by 1 base, and 12 bases separated the two germline ends.

The rearrangement links TRBV2 to TRBJ2-7; D gene unclear. The CDR3 spans 14 residues. With 4 bases removed from V and 0 bases from J, the gap between germline ends came to 10 bases. CDR1 is SNHLY and CDR2 is FYNNEI in the germline V gene. DNA for the CDR3: TGTGCCAGCAGTGTGGTGGGCGGCTCCTACGAGCAGTACTTC. Its protein is CASSVVGGSYEQYF.

V gene TRBV4-1 combines with J gene TRBJ2-3; a possible D gene is TRBD2 (6 bases). Germline V gene data show CDR1 as MGHRA and CDR2 as YSYEKL. With 0 bases removed from V and 4 bases from J, the gap between germline ends came to 11 bases. This CDR3 spans 15 amino acids. DNA for the CDR3: TGCGCCAGCAGCCAAGATAGAGGGGAGGCAGATACGCAGTATTTT. Its translation is CASSQDRGEADTQYF.

The chain recombines TRBV5-1 with TRBJ2-1, with TRBD1 identical over 7 bases. Germline V gene lookup returns CDR1 SGHRS and CDR2 YFSETQ. This CDR3 contains 15 residues. V shed 2 bases, J shed 5 bases, and the junction held 7 bases outside the gene matches. The CDR3 DNA follows: TGCGCCAGCAGCTTCGACGGACAGGAGAACAATGAGCAGTTCTTC. This gives the protein CASSFDGQENNEQFF.

This clone occurred a few times. The J gene is TRBJ1-1, the V gene TRBV11-2, with 8 bases identical to TRBD1. Germline CDR1 is SGHAT and CDR2 is FQNNGV. V dropped 1 base and J dropped 4; count of bases not matched to a gene: 8. This CDR3 spans 16 amino acids. The CDR3 is CASSLGPDRGGTEAFF. The CDR3 DNA reads as TGTGCCAGCAGCTTAGGGCCTGACAGGGGAGGCACTGAAGCTTTCTTT.

For the CDR3, the DNA is TGCGCCAGCAGCTCACAGGGGGCAGGCAATGAGCAGTTCTTC. This encodes CASSSQGAGNEQFF. The J gene is TRBJ2-1, the V gene TRBV5-1; 9 nucleotides line up with TRBD1. CDR1 SGHRS and CDR2 YFSETQ come from the germline V gene. CDR3 size: 14 residues. The trim removed 3 bases at V and 6 bases at J, leaving 4 bases unmatched. The variable domain in full, completed from reference TRBV5-1 and TRBJ2-1, reads KAGVTQTPRYLIKTRGQQVTLSCSPISGHRSVSWYQQTPGQGLQFLFEYFSETQRNKGNFPGRFSGRQFSNSRSEMNVSTLELGDSALYLCASSSQGAGNEQFFGPGTRLTVL.

The CDR3 coding sequence is TGTGCCAGTACCCCCTCCGGTAGGCAGGGTGCGGGTGAGCAGTTCTTC. It encodes CASTPSGRQGAGEQFF. The genes are TRBV19 and TRBJ2-1; D is perhaps TRBD1 or TRBD2 (5 bases each). Germline V gives CDR1 LNHDA, CDR2 SQIVND (reference sequence). V was shortened by 7 bases and J by 9 bases, with 25 bases between the two germline ends. The CDR3 spans 16 residues.

CDR3: CASRVGQGADTQYF. CDR3 DNA sequence: TGTGCCAGTAGGGTAGGACAGGGGGCAGATACGCAGTATTTT. V and J are TRBV19 and TRBJ2-3; 10 bases line up with TRBD1. The germline V gene encodes CDR1 LNHDA and CDR2 SQIVND (reference sequence). The CDR3 consists of 14 residues. J gave up 4 bases and V 6 bases, and 4 bases lay outside the gene matches.

This clone was recorded only once. The chain uses TRBV6-5 and TRBJ1-2; weak D call: TRBD1 (6 bases). CDR1 is MNHEY, CDR2 SVGAGI, per germline. The length of the CDR3 is 15 residues. The V end lost 0 bases, the J end lost 7 bases, and 15 bases lay between the germline ends. Here the CDR3 reads CASSYSIGGQGGYTF. CDR3 coding DNA: TGTGCCAGCAGTTACTCGATTGGGGGGCAAGGTGGCTACACCTTC.

The chain has TRBV9 and TRBJ2-1, with TRBD2 identical over 7 bases. V was pared by 3 bases and J by 0 bases, with 6 bases of the junction left unmatched. This CDR3 has 16 amino acids. CDR1 SGDLS and CDR2 YYNGEE come from the germline V gene. CDR3 loop: CASSDPAGSSYNEQFF. CDR3 nucleotide sequence: TGTGCCAGCAGCGACCCAGCGGGGAGCTCCTACAATGAGCAGTTCTTC.

CDR3 loop: CASSQAGTARHNEQFF. CDR3 DNA sequence: TGTGCCAGCAGCCAGGCCGGGACAGCAAGGCACAATGAGCAGTTCTTC. V is TRBV11-1 and J is TRBJ2-1, with 7 bases aligning to TRBD1. Germline assignment: CDR1 SGHAT and CDR2 FQDESV (reference sequence). This CDR3 has 16 residues. V lost 5 bases and J lost 5; bases outside the gene matches: 12.

The CDR3, as DNA: TGTGCCAGCAGTTCTAGGGAGGCCCAGCATTTT. Translated, it gives CASSSREAQHF. This chain links TRBV28 with TRBJ1-5, with unresolved D. The germline V gene has CDR1 MDHEN and CDR2 SYDVKM. The germline V and J ends were trimmed by 4 bases and 11 bases, with 9 bases remaining between them. The CDR3 sequence is 11 residues long. Filled out from reference TRBV28 and TRBJ1-5, the complete variable domain reads DVKVTQSSRYLVKRTGEKVFLECVQDMDHENMFWYRQDPGLGLRLIYFSYDVKMKEKGDIPEGYSVSREKKERFSLILESASTNQTSMYLCASSSREAQHFGDGTRLSIL.

This chain connects TRBV6-6 to TRBJ1-5; 8 nucleotides align to TRBD1. CDR3 length equals 14 residues. The ends lost 5 bases at V and 4 bases at J; junction bases unmatched: 4. Per the germline V gene, CDR1 is MNHNY and CDR2 is SVGAGI (reference sequence). This chain's CDR3 is CASSDRGLNQPQHF. The CDR3 DNA is TGTGCCAGCAGTGACAGGGGCCTTAATCAGCCCCAGCATTTT.

This rearrangement joins TRBV4-1 to TRBJ1-1; D might be TRBD1 (5 bases). Germline assignment: CDR1 MGHRA and CDR2 YSYEKL. The CDR3 has 15 amino acids. Trimming shortened V by 1 base and J by 0 bases, and 9 bases separated the two germline ends. CDR3 nucleotide sequence: TGCGCCAGCAGCCAAGTTGAGGGGATGAACACTGAAGCTTTCTTT. This sequence encodes CASSQVEGMNTEAFF.